The next 10 T cell receptor beta chains were all read from a single sample in a study of CD8+ T cells in alopecia areata. Sample treatment: oral pan-JAK inhibitor, 5-10 mg twice daily. It was cDNA, reverse transcribed from extracted RNA, that served as the sequencing template. This table comes from immunoSEQ multiplex PCR, and its TCRdb copy is limited to in-frame clones, with some not included. The sample yields about 120,000 clones, around three fifths seen once. The starting material was CD4+ T cells sorted from blood, obtained at week 24, from a patient treated with tofacitinib. The source of these receptors is a human donor with alopecia areata.

The chain recombines TRBV30 with TRBJ1-6; 9 positions agree with TRBD1. Germline CDR1 reads GTSNPN; CDR2 reads SVGIG (reference sequence). The CDR3 consists of 16 residues. The V segment lost 1 base and the J segment 7 bases; nucleotides outside the gene matches: 8. Written as DNA, the CDR3 is TGTGCCTGGAGTGACCTGGCGACAGGGGGGAATTCACCCCTCCACTTT. Translated: CAWSDLATGGNSPLHF. Full variable domain (outside the CDR3, taken from reference TRBV30 and TRBJ1-6): SQTIHQWPATLVQPVGSPLSLECTVEGTSNPNLYWYRQAAGRGLQLLFYSVGIGQISSEVPQNLSASRPQDRQFILSSKKLLLSDSGFYLCAWSDLATGGNSPLHFGNGTRLTVT.

The J gene is TRBJ2-5, the V gene TRBV4-3, with D uncertain. Germline values: CDR1 LGHNA, CDR2 YSLEER. V was trimmed by 1 base and J by 5 bases, leaving 8 bases between them. The CDR3 is 13 residues long. The CDR3 DNA is TGCGCCAGCAGCCAAGGGCGGCTGGAGACCCAGTACTTC. It codes for CASSQGRLETQYF.

This clone was seen a handful of times. The gene calls are TRBV2 and TRBJ2-5; no clear D. CDR3 length: 10 amino acids. V was trimmed by 7 bases and J by 2 bases, leaving 2 bases between them. Per germline, CDR1 SNHLY and CDR2 FYNNEI. CDR3 DNA sequence: TGTGCCAGCATGCAAGAGACCCAGTACTTC. Translating gives CASMQETQYF.

V gene TRBV7-9 combines with J gene TRBJ2-3, with 7 nucleotides matching TRBD1. The CDR3 extends over 15 amino acids. Trimming at V came to 4 bases and at J to 2 bases, leaving 6 bases not matched to a gene. Germline V CDR1 and CDR2: SEHNR, FQNEAQ (reference sequence). In nucleotides, the CDR3 is TGTGCCAGCAGCTCCGGGGACAGCTACACAGATACGCAGTATTTT. It codes for CASSSGDSYTDTQYF.

The V gene is TRBV30, the J gene TRBJ1-2, with D possibly TRBD1 on 6 matching bases. The V and J ends lost 3 bases and 7 bases respectively, with 15 bases between them. The germline gives CDR1 GTSNPN, CDR2 SVGIG (reference sequence). CDR3 length: 13 residues. The CDR3: CAWSLQGMRGYTF. Written as DNA, the CDR3 is TGTGCCTGGAGCTTACAGGGTATGCGTGGCTACACCTTC. Full variable domain (remainder filled in from reference TRBV30 and TRBJ1-2): SQTIHQWPATLVQPVGSPLSLECTVEGTSNPNLYWYRQAAGRGLQLLFYSVGIGQISSEVPQNLSASRPQDRQFILSSKKLLLSDSGFYLCAWSLQGMRGYTFGSGTRLTVV.

This clone showed up just a few times. The V gene is TRBV4-1, the J gene TRBJ1-1; D is undetermined. The V end lost 0 bases, the J end lost 1 base, and 9 bases lay between the germline ends. Germline V gene sequence: CDR1 MGHRA, CDR2 YSYEKL. This CDR3 is 15 amino acids long. The CDR3 bases are TGCGCCAGCAGCCAAGACGGCCCGGCGAACACTGAAGCTTTCTTT. It is translated as CASSQDGPANTEAFF.

The gene calls are TRBV7-3 and TRBJ1-6, with D perhaps matching TRBD1 (5 bases). Deletions cut 2 bases from V and 10 bases from J, with 12 bases between. Germline values: CDR1 SGHTA, CDR2 FQGTGA. There are 14 residues in the CDR3. Here the CDR3 reads CASSLDSFGSPLHF. CDR3 bases: TGTGCCAGCAGCTTAGACAGTTTTGGATCACCCCTCCACTTT.

The rearrangement uses TRBV7-2 and TRBJ2-3; D unclear. Germline V lookup: CDR1 SGHTA, CDR2 FQGNSA. V shed 4 bases and J shed 5 bases, with 10 bases lying between them. The CDR3 loop spans 13 amino acids. The CDR3 nucleotides read TGTGCCAGCAGCTCTTCTAGGGAAGATACGCAGTATTTT. Translated, it gives CASSSSREDTQYF.

V gene TRBV5-1 combines with J gene TRBJ2-5, with 11 bases fitting TRBD2. After removal of 6 bases from V and 1 base from J, the junction contained 5 bases not matched to a gene. This CDR3 has 15 residues. Germline CDR1 reads SGHRS; CDR2 reads YFSETQ. The CDR3 region is CASTTSGGTQETQYF. Written as DNA, the CDR3 is TGCGCCAGCACCACTAGCGGGGGCACCCAAGAGACCCAGTACTTC.

The chain links TRBV29-1 to TRBJ2-3, with D perhaps being TRBD1 or TRBD2 (6 bases each). CDR1 and CDR2 (germline): SQVTM, ANQGSEA. V was shortened by 1 base and J by 4 bases, with 12 bases between the two germline ends. This CDR3 contains 14 residues. CDR3 amino acids: CSVEVRGRADTQYF. The CDR3 coding sequence is TGCAGCGTTGAAGTACGGGGGCGAGCAGATACGCAGTATTTT.